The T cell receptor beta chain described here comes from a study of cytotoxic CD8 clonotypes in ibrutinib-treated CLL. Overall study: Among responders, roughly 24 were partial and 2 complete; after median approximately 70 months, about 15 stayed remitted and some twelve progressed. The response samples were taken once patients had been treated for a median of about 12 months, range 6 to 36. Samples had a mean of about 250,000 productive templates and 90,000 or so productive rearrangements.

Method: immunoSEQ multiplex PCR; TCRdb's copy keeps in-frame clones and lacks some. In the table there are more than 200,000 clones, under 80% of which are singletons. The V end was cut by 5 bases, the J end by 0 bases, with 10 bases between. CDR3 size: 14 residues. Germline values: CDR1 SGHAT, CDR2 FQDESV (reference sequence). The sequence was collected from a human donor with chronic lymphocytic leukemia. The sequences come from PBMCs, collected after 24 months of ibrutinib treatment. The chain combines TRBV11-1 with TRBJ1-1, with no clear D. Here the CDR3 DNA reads TGTGCCAGCAGCGTCGAGCGGATGAACACTGAAGCTTTCTTT. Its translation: CASSVERMNTEAFF.